This T cell receptor beta chain was found in a study of blood T cell repertoires in COVID-19. Sequencing was performed with immunoSEQ multiplex PCR; in TCRdb, only in-frame clones are kept and a portion is missing. The profile shows about 33,000 clones, about 90% of them singletons. The specimen was peripheral blood. The TCR was taken from a human donor in a cohort sampled during active COVID-19.

The CDR3 DNA sequence: TGTGCCAGCAGTTTTAGCTCCTACAATGAGCAGTTCTTC. It codes for CASSFSSYNEQFF. The chain recombines TRBV27 with TRBJ2-1; D not certain. The germline CDR1 and CDR2 sequences are MNHEY and SMNVEV (reference sequence). Trimming removed 3 bases at V and 0 bases at J, with 3 bases between. This CDR3 has 13 residues.